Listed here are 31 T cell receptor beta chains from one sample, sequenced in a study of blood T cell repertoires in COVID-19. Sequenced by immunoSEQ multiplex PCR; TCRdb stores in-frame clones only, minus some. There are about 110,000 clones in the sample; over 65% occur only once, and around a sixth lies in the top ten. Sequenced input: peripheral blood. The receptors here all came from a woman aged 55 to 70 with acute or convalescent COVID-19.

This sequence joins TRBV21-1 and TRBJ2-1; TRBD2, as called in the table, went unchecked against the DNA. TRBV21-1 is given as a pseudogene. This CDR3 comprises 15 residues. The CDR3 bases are TGTGCCAGCAGCAAAGGGACTAGCCTCGACAATGAGCAGTTCTTC. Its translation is CASSKGTSLDNEQFF.

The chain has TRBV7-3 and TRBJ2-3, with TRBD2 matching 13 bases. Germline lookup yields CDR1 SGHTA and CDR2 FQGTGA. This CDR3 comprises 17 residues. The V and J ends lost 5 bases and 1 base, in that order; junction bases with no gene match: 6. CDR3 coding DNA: TGTGCCAGCAGCCCCTTAGGACTAGCGGGAGGCACAGATACGCAGTATTTT. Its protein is CASSPLGLAGGTDTQYF.

CDR3 sequence (DNA): TGTGCCAGCAGCCTGGTTAGGGAGGGTGGCTACACCTTC. Amino acids: CASSLVREGGYTF. The chain uses TRBV7-2 and TRBJ1-2; D ambiguous. Trimming left V 5 bases short and J 7 bases short, with 14 bases between. The germline gives CDR1 SGHTA, CDR2 FQGNSA. This CDR3 is built from 13 residues.

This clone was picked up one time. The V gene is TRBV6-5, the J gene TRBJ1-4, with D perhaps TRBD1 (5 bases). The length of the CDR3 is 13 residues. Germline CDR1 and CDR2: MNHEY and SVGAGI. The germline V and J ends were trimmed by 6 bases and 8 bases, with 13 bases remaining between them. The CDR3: CASSRVLGEKLFF. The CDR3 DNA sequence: TGTGCCAGCAGCAGGGTTTTGGGAGAAAAACTGTTTTTT.

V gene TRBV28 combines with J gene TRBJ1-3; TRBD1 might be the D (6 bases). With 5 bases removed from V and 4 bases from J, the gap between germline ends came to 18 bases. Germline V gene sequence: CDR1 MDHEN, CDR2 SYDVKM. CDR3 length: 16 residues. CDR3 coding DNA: TGTGCCAGCAGTCCTGCGGGAAGGGGGGGAGGAAACACCATATATTTT. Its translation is CASSPAGRGGGNTIYF. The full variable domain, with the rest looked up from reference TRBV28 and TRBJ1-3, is DVKVTQSSRYLVKRTGEKVFLECVQDMDHENMFWYRQDPGLGLRLIYFSYDVKMKEKGDIPEGYSVSREKKERFSLILESASTNQTSMYLCASSPAGRGGGNTIYFGEGSWLTVV.

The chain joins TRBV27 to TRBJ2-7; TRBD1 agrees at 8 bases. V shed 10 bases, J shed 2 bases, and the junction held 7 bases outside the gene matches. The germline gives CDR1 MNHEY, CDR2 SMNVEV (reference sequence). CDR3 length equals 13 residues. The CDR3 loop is CAIGTGPTYEQYF. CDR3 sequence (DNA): TGTGCCATCGGGACAGGACCCACCTACGAGCAGTACTTC.

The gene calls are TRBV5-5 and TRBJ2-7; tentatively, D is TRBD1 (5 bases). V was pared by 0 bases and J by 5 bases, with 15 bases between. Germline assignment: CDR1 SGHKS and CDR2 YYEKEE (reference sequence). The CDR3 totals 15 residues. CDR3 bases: TGTGCCAGCAGCTTGGGCGCAGGGATCTCTAACGAGCAGTACTTC. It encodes CASSLGAGISNEQYF.

CDR3 residues: CASSFLSGRAYEQYF. The CDR3, as DNA: TGTGCCAGCAGTTTCCTAAGCGGGAGGGCCTACGAGCAGTACTTC. This chain uses TRBV6-6 with TRBJ2-7; 10 nucleotides align to TRBD2. In germline, CDR1 is MNHNY, CDR2 SVGAGI (reference sequence). With V trimmed by 4 bases and J by 2 bases, 5 bases remained unmatched. The CDR3 runs to 15 residues.

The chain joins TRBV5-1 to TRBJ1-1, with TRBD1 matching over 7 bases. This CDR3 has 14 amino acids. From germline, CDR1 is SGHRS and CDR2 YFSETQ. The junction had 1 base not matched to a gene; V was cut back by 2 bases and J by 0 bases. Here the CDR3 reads CASSFDRVNTEAFF. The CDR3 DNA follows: TGCGCCAGCAGCTTCGACAGGGTGAACACTGAAGCTTTCTTT.

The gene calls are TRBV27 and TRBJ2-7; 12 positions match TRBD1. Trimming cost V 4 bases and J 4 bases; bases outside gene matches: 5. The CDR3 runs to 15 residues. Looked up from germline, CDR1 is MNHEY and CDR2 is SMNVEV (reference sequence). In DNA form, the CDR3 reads TGTGCCAGCAGTTCGCCGGGACAGGGGGCGTACGAGCAGTACTTC. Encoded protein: CASSSPGQGAYEQYF.

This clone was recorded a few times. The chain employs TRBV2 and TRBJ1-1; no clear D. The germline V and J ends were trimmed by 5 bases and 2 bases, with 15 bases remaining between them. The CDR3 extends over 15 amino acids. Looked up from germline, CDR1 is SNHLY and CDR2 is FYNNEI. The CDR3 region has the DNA TGTGCCAGCAGTAAGCTCGCGGGCGATAACACTGAAGCTTTCTTT. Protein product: CASSKLAGDNTEAFF.

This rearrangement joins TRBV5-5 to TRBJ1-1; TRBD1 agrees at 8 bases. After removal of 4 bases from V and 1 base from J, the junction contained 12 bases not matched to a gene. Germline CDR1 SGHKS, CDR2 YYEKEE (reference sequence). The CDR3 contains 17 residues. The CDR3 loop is CASSNPGTGFSNTEAFF. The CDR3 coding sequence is TGTGCCAGCAGCAACCCCGGGACAGGTTTTTCGAACACTGAAGCTTTCTTT.

CDR3 in amino acids: CASSLAITGELFF. DNA of the CDR3: TGTGCCAGCAGTTTGGCAATCACCGGGGAGCTGTTTTTT. This sequence joins TRBV12-3 or TRBV12-4 and TRBJ2-2; D is ambiguous. Between the trimmed V and J ends, which lost 3 bases and 4 bases, there was a span of 6 bases. This CDR3 is 13 amino acids long.

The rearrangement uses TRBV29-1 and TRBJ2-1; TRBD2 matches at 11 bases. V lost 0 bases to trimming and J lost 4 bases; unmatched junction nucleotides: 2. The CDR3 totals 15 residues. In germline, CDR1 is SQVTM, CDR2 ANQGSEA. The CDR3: CSVEEGLAVYNEQFF. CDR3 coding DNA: TGCAGCGTTGAAGAGGGACTAGCGGTTTACAATGAGCAGTTCTTC.

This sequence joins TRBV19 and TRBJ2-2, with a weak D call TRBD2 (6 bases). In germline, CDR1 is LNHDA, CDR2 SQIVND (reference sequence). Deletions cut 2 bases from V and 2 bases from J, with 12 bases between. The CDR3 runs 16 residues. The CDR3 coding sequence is TGTGCCAGTAGTATAATCAGGCGGGATAACACCGGGGAGCTGTTTTTT. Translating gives CASSIIRRDNTGELFF.

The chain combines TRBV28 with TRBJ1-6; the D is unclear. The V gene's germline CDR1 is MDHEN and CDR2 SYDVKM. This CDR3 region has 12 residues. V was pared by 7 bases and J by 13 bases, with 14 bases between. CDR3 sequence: CASNSRGYPLHF. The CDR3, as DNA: TGTGCCAGCAACTCTCGAGGTTACCCCCTCCACTTT.

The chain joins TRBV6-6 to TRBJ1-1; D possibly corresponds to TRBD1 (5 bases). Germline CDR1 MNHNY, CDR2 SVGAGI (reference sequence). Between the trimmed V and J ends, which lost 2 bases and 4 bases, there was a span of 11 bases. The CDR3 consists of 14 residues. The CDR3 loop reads CASSYPGGATEAFF. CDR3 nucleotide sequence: TGTGCCAGCAGTTACCCCGGAGGGGCCACTGAAGCTTTCTTT.

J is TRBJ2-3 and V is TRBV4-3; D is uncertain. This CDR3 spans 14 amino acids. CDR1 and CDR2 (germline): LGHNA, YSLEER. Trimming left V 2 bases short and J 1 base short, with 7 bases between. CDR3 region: CASSQSSRTDTQYF. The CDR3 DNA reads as TGCGCCAGCAGCCAAAGCTCCCGCACAGATACGCAGTATTTT.

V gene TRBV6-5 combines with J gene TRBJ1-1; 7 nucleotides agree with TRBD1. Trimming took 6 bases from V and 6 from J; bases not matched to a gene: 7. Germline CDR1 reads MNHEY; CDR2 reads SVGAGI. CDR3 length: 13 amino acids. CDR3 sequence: CASSKTGRSEAFF. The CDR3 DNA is TGTGCCAGCAGCAAGACAGGGAGGTCTGAAGCTTTCTTT.

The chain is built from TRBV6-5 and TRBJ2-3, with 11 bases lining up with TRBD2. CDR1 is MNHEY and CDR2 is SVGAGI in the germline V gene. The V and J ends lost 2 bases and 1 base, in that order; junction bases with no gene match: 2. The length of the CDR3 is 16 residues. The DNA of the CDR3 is TGTGCCAGCAGTTACGGGGGACTAGCGGGCACAGATACGCAGTATTTT. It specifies CASSYGGLAGTDTQYF.

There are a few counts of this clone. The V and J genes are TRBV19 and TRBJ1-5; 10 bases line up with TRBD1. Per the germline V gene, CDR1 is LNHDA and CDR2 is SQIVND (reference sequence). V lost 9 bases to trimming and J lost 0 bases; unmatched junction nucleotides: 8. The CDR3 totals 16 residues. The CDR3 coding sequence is TGTGCCAGCCTCCGGGACAGGGGAAGTAGCAATCAGCCCCAGCATTTT. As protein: CASLRDRGSSNQPQHF. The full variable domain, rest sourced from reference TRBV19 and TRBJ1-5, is DGGITQSPKYLFRKEGQNVTLSCEQNLNHDAMYWYRQDPGQGLRLIYYSQIVNDFQKGDIAEGYSVSREKKESFPLTVTSAQKNPTAFYLCASLRDRGSSNQPQHFGDGTRLSIL.

The CDR3 DNA reads as TGTGCCAGCAGTTACCCACAGGGGTGGAACACCGGGGAGCTGTTTTTT. Amino acids: CASSYPQGWNTGELFF. V usage is TRBV6-6 and J usage is TRBJ2-2, with TRBD1 identical over 7 bases. Looked up from germline, CDR1 is MNHNY and CDR2 is SVGAGI (reference sequence). With V trimmed by 2 bases and J by 1 base, 4 bases remained unmatched. The CDR3 has 16 amino acids.

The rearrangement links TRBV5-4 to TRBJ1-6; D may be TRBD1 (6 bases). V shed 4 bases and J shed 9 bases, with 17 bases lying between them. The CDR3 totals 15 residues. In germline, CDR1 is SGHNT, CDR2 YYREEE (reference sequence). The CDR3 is CASSLAGQPFSPLHF. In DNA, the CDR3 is TGTGCCAGCAGCCTGGCCGGACAGCCGTTTTCACCCCTCCACTTT.

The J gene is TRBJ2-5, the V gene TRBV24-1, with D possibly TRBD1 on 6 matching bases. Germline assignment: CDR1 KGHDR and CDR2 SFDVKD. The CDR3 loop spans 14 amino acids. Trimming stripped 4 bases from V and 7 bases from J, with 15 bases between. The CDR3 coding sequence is TGTGCCACCAGTGAAGGTACAGGGTTTGGGACCCAGTACTTC. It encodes CATSEGTGFGTQYF.

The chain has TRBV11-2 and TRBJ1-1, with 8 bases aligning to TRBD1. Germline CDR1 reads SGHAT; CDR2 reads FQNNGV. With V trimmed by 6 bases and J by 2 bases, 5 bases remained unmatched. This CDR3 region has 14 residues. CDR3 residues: CASRMQGANTEAFF. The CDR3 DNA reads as TGTGCCAGCAGGATGCAGGGGGCCAACACTGAAGCTTTCTTT.

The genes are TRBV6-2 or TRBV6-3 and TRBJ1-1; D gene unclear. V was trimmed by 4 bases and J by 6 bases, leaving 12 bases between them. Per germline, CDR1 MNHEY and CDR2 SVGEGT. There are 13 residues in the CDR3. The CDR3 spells CASSSQFVAEAFF. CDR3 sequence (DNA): TGTGCCAGCAGTTCCCAGTTCGTGGCTGAAGCTTTCTTT.

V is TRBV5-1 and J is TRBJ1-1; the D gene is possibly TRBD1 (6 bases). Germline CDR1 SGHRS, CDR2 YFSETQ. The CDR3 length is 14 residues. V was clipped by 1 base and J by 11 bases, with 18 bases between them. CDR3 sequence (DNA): TGCGCCAGCAGCTTGTACGGGACAACGGATCCGGCTTTCTTT. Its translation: CASSLYGTTDPAFF.

The CDR3 is CSVYLGGTEAFF. In DNA form, the CDR3 reads TGCAGCGTTTACTTGGGGGGGACTGAAGCTTTCTTT. The chain uses TRBV29-1 and TRBJ1-1; perhaps TRBD1 as D (5 bases). The CDR3 is made up of 12 amino acids. CDR1 and CDR2 from the germline V gene are SQVTM and ANQGSEA. V lost 5 bases and J lost 5, with 12 bases in between.

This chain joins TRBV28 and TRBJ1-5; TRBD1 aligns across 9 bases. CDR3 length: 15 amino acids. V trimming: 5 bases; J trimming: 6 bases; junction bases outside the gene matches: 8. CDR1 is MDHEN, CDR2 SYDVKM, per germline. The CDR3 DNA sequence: TGTGCCAGCAGTCAATCCGGGACAGGGAGTCAGCCCCAGCATTTT. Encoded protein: CASSQSGTGSQPQHF.

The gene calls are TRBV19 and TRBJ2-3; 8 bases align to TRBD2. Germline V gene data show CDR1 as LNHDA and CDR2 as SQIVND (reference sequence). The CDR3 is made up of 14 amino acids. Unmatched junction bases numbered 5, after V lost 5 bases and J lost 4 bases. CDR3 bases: TGTGCCAGTAGTGGCGGGAGGATCGCAGATACGCAGTATTTT. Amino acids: CASSGGRIADTQYF.

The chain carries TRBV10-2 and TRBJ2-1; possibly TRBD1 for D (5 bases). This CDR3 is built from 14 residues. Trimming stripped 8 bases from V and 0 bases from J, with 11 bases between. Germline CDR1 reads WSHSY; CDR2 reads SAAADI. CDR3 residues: CASLGASSYNEQFF. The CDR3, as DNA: TGCGCCAGCCTTGGGGCCTCCTCCTACAATGAGCAGTTCTTC.